The present T cell receptor beta chain was sequenced within a study of cytomegalovirus exposure and HLA in healthy donors. Whole-study findings and limits: As immune exposure information, only CMV serostatus was available. A few V segments could not be told apart, such as TRBV6-2 and TRBV6-3, and were left out. CMV antigen specificity was confirmed in vitro for a few CMV-associated chains. Researchers reported in a later analysis that a missense DCLRE1C variant was tied to TCR beta V- and J-gene trimming.

PCR used 60 Vbeta primers and 13 Jbeta primers. Clones were read by immunoSEQ multiplex PCR, and TCRdb kept only the in-frame ones, dropping some. The sample carries over 150,000 clones, roughly 80% recorded once. In regard to this clone: The target antigen is unknown.

The germline V gene encodes CDR1 SGHKS and CDR2 YYEKEE (reference sequence). The CDR3 has 14 amino acids. The ends were cut back, 10 bases at V and 2 bases at J, with 17 bases in the middle. The sample comprised PBMCs. This sequence was found in a man in his forties in good health and CMV-seronegative. The chain has TRBV5-5 and TRBJ2-3; D gene ambiguous. Here the CDR3 DNA reads TGTGCCTCCGCAGGTGGAAGTAACACAGATACGCAGTATTTT. This codes for CASAGGSNTDTQYF.